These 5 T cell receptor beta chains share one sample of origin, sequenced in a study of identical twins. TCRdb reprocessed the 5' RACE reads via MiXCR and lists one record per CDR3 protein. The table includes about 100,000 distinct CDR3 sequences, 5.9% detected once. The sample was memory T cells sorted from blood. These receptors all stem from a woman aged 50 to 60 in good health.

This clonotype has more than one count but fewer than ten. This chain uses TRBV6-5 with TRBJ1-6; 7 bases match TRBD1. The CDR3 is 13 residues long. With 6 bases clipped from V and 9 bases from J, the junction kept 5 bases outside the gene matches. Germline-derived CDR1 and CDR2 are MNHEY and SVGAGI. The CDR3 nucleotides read TGTGCCAGCAGCCCGACAGGGCTTTCACCCCTCCACTTT. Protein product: CASSPTGLSPLHF.

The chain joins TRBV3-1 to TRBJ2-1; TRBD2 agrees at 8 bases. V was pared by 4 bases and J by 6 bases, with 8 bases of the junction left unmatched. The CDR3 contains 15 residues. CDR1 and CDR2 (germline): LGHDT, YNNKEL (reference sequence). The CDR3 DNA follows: TGTGCCAGCAGCCTTAGGACTAGCTTCGGCAATGAGCAGTTCTTC. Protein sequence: CASSLRTSFGNEQFF.

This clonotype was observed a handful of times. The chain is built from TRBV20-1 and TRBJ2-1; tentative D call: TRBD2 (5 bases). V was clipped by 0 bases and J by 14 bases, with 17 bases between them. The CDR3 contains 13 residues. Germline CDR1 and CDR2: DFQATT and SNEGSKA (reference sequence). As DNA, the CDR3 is TGCAGTGCTAGAGAAACTTGGGCTAGCCGGGAGTTCTTC. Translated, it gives CSARETWASREFF.

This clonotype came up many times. The CDR3: CSARIGPGGAGANVLTF. The CDR3 DNA reads as TGCAGTGCTAGAATCGGGCCAGGTGGAGCTGGGGCCAACGTCCTGACTTTC. The chain is built from TRBV20-1 and TRBJ2-6; D unclear. CDR1 DFQATT and CDR2 SNEGSKA come from the germline V gene (reference sequence). Deletions cut 2 bases from V and 2 bases from J, with 16 bases between. This CDR3 region has 17 residues.

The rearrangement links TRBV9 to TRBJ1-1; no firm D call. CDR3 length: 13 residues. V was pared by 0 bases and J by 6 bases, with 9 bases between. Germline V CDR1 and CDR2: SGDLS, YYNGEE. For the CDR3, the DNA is TGTGCCAGCAGCGTAGACAGCGGCGCTGAAGCTTTCTTT. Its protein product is CASSVDSGAEAFF.